Below are 19 T cell receptor beta chains sequenced from a single sample in a study of T cells in localized non-small cell lung cancer. Produced via immunoSEQ multiplex PCR; TCRdb's table is partial and in-frame only. Of tens of thousands of clones in the sample, 70% to 90% were seen once. The specimen comprised peripheral blood, sampled before any cancer treatment. The receptors were sampled from a man aged 35-75 years with stage I lung adenocarcinoma.

The gene calls are TRBV28 and TRBJ2-7; 8 positions match TRBD2. V was pared by 6 bases and J by 2 bases, with 3 bases of the junction left unmatched. Germline V gene sequence: CDR1 MDHEN, CDR2 SYDVKM. This CDR3 has 13 amino acids. This chain's CDR3 is CASRVAGPYEQYF. CDR3 nucleotides: TGTGCCAGCAGGGTAGCGGGACCCTACGAGCAGTACTTC.

This chain uses TRBV5-1 with TRBJ2-7; the D gene could be TRBD1 or TRBD2 (5 bases each). Trimming removed 0 bases from V and 3 bases from J, with 10 bases in between. This CDR3 spans 14 amino acids. Germline CDR1 reads SGHRS; CDR2 reads YFSETQ. CDR3 residues: CASSLGGADYEQYF. The CDR3 DNA reads TGCGCCAGCAGCTTGGGAGGGGCCGACTACGAGCAGTACTTC.

The V call is TRBV7-3, the J call TRBJ2-3, with TRBD2 matching over 8 bases. Germline CDR1 and CDR2: SGHTA and FQGTGA. The CDR3 spans 17 residues. With V trimmed by 1 base and J by 0 bases, 6 bases remained unmatched. The CDR3 DNA reads TGTGCCAGCAGCTTAAGAGGAACTAGCGGTAGCACAGATACGCAGTATTTT. Translated: CASSLRGTSGSTDTQYF.

V gene TRBV6-9 combines with J gene TRBJ1-1, with D uncertain. V dropped 5 bases and J dropped 7 bases, with 8 bases sitting between them. The germline CDR1 and CDR2 sequences are MNHGY and SVAAGI. This CDR3 spans 11 amino acids. The CDR3: CASSPEDEAFF. In DNA, the CDR3 is TGTGCCAGCAGTCCCGAAGATGAAGCTTTCTTT.

The chain uses TRBV29-1 and TRBJ2-2, with D unclear. Trimming stripped 3 bases from V and 5 bases from J, with 1 base between. The CDR3 loop spans 10 amino acids. Germline V gene data show CDR1 as SQVTM and CDR2 as ANQGSEA. The DNA of the CDR3 is TGCAGCGTTGAGACCGGGGAGCTGTTTTTT. Amino acids: CSVETGELFF.

The rearrangement joins TRBV27 to TRBJ1-1; D is uncertain. V lost 5 bases and J 8 bases, leaving 15 bases between the germline ends. This CDR3 region has 13 residues. CDR1 and CDR2 from the germline V gene are MNHEY and SMNVEV (reference sequence). DNA for the CDR3: TGTGCCAGCAGTCCTCGGCTAGCAAGAGAAGCTTTCTTT. It yields the protein CASSPRLAREAFF.

The CDR3 coding sequence is TGTGCCAGCTCCCAGGGGGTTCGAGACATTCAGTACTTC. It codes for CASSQGVRDIQYF. The rearrangement uses TRBV28 and TRBJ2-4, with 7 bases that match TRBD1. Germline loops: CDR1 MDHEN, CDR2 SYDVKM. This CDR3 is built from 13 residues. Trimming cost V 8 bases and J 8 bases; bases outside gene matches: 9.

The chain links TRBV27 to TRBJ2-2; 11 bases align to TRBD1. Germline CDR1 reads MNHEY; CDR2 reads SMNVEV (reference sequence). V trimming: 3 bases; J trimming: 5 bases; junction bases outside the gene matches: 2. The CDR3 is 15 residues long. The CDR3 nucleotides are TGTGCCAGCAGTTTTGGGACAGGGGGTACCGGGGAGCTGTTTTTT. Translating gives CASSFGTGGTGELFF.

This clone has just one count. The V call is TRBV7-9, the J call TRBJ1-6, with D possibly matching TRBD1 (5 bases). CDR3 length equals 13 residues. Germline assignment: CDR1 SEHNR and CDR2 FQNEAQ (reference sequence). The ends were cut back, 7 bases at V and 8 bases at J, with 12 bases in the middle. Here the CDR3 reads CASNTGGDSPLHF. In DNA, the CDR3 is TGTGCCAGCAATACGGGGGGGGATTCACCCCTCCACTTT.

The V gene is TRBV11-2, the J gene TRBJ2-2; 13 nucleotides match TRBD2. Losses at the gene ends were 5 bases for V and 6 bases for J; bases not matched to a gene: 9. This CDR3 is built from 17 residues. Germline-derived CDR1 and CDR2 are SGHAT and FQNNGV. CDR3 sequence: CASSPTGLAGAAGELFF. The CDR3 region has the DNA TGTGCCAGCAGCCCAACTGGACTAGCGGGAGCGGCCGGGGAGCTGTTTTTT.

This clone was counted only a few times. The V gene is TRBV6-6, the J gene TRBJ1-6; a possible D gene is TRBD1 (6 bases). CDR3 length: 14 amino acids. CDR1 MNHNY and CDR2 SVGAGI come from the germline V gene (reference sequence). Between the trimmed V and J ends, which lost 2 bases and 9 bases, there was a span of 11 bases. For the CDR3, the DNA is TGTGCCAGCAGTTACGCAGGGGATCCTTCACCCCTCCACTTT. Translating it yields CASSYAGDPSPLHF.

The V gene is TRBV7-8, the J gene TRBJ2-5; 7 nucleotides align to TRBD2. Trimming cost V 1 base and J 1 base; bases outside gene matches: 9. This CDR3 spans 17 amino acids. Germline V gene lookup returns CDR1 SGHVS and CDR2 FQNEAQ. The CDR3 reads CASSLEGGGTTQETQYF. The CDR3, as DNA: TGTGCCAGCAGCTTAGAGGGCGGGGGAACCACCCAAGAGACCCAGTACTTC.

J is TRBJ2-5 and V is TRBV7-9; D possibly uses TRBD1 or TRBD2 (5 bases each). V was pared by 1 base and J by 5 bases, with 11 bases between. This CDR3 comprises 14 residues. Germline CDR1 and CDR2: SEHNR and FQNEAQ (reference sequence). The CDR3 region is CASSLGGRGETQYF. As DNA, the CDR3 is TGTGCCAGCAGCTTAGGGGGTCGGGGCGAGACCCAGTACTTC.

This clone rates as medium-sized. The chain has TRBV4-2 and TRBJ1-1, with D hard to call. Germline V gene lookup returns CDR1 LGHNA and CDR2 YNFKEQ. Trimming removed 2 bases at V and 5 bases at J, with 12 bases between. The CDR3 is made up of 14 amino acids. CDR3 DNA sequence: TGTGCCAGCAGCCAACACGGTGGGAGGACTGAAGCTTTCTTT. Protein product: CASSQHGGRTEAFF.

This clone was observed a few times. The DNA for the CDR3 is TGTGCCAGCAGCTTGGCAGGGGCCCAAGAGACCCAGTACTTC. This encodes CASSLAGAQETQYF. The chain uses TRBV5-6 and TRBJ2-5; tentative D call: TRBD1 (6 bases). The CDR3 loop spans 14 amino acids. The germline CDR1 and CDR2 sequences are SGHDT and YYEEEE. V gave up 0 bases and J gave up 1 base, with 7 bases separating them.

This chain connects TRBV14 to TRBJ1-1; D remains ambiguous. In germline, CDR1 is SGHDN, CDR2 FVKESK. V lost 7 bases to trimming and J lost 3 bases, with 15 bases between them. This CDR3 comprises 14 residues. The CDR3: CASKQNFGDTEAFF. The CDR3 nucleotides read TGTGCCAGCAAGCAGAACTTCGGGGACACTGAAGCTTTCTTT.

This chain joins TRBV18 and TRBJ2-1; D ambiguous. Germline CDR1 KGHSH, CDR2 LQKENI. This CDR3 has 13 residues. Trimming removed 5 bases at V and 5 bases at J, with 10 bases between. CDR3 bases: TGTGCCAGCTCATCCTCCCCTGACAATGAGCAGTTCTTC. Translation gives CASSSSPDNEQFF.

The chain is built from TRBV7-9 and TRBJ2-3, with 8 bases that match TRBD2. The CDR3 extends over 12 amino acids. Germline CDR1 SEHNR, CDR2 FQNEAQ (reference sequence). V shed 5 bases, J shed 10 bases, and the junction held 5 bases outside the gene matches. The CDR3 is CASSTQAGAQYF. In nucleotides, the CDR3 is TGTGCCAGCAGCACTCAAGCGGGGGCGCAGTATTTT. The variable domain in full, with the rest retrieved from reference TRBV7-9 and TRBJ2-3, is DTGVSQNPRHKITKRGQNVTFRCDPISEHNRLYWYRQTLGQGPEFLTYFQNEAQLEKSRLLSDRFSAERPKGSFSTLEIQRTEQGDSAMYLCASSTQAGAQYFGPGTRLTVL.

V and J are TRBV27 and TRBJ2-1; 11 bases line up with TRBD2. CDR1 and CDR2 (germline): MNHEY, SMNVEV (reference sequence). With 11 bases clipped from V and 6 bases from J, the junction kept 9 bases outside the gene matches. The CDR3 is 14 amino acids. DNA for the CDR3: TGTGCCGCGCGGGGGGGGACTAGCGGCAATGAGCAGTTCTTC. This gives the protein CAARGGTSGNEQFF.